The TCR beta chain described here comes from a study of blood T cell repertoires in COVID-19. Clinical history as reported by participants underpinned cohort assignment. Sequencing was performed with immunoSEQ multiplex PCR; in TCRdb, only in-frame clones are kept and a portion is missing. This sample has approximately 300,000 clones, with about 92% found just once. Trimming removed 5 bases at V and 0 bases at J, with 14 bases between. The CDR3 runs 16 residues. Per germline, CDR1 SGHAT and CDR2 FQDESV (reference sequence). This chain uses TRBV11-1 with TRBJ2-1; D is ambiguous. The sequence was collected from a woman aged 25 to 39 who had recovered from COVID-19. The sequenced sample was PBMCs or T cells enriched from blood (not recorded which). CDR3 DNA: TGTGCCAGCAGCCTTGCGGTCCCTTCCTCCTACAATGAGCAGTTCTTC. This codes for CASSLAVPSSYNEQFF.